The rows below give T cell receptor beta chains drawn from one sample of a study of shared clonotypes between healthy human individuals. Using immunoSEQ multiplex PCR, the repertoire was profiled, and TCRdb retains in-frame clones only, with some absent. This table holds around 690,000 clones, around 91% found once. Source material: memory CD8+ T cells from PBMCs. Receptor source: a man aged 18 to 35 in good health. Some clones in this sample may be carry-over from other donors' samples. Each CDR3 is given without its conserved first and last residue. A D gene is named only where the DNA matches it firmly. A row's size may be missing; if present it is once, few, many or a size class.

NA	TRBV18	TRBJ2-7	TRBD2	ASSPPPSGLIKEQY
NA	TRBV15	TRBJ2-7	TRBD2	ATSSGSRYEQY
NA	TRBV4-3	TRBJ1-2	NA	ASSQEGGNYGYT
few	TRBV7-9	TRBJ2-2	NA	ASTEGRGPNTGELF
NA	TRBV11-3	TRBJ2-2	NA	ASSPEGGERNGELF
NA	TRBV5-5	TRBJ1-4	NA	ASSLEPKGEGLF
once	TRBV4-1	TRBJ2-3	TRBD2	ASSHLLAGEADTQY
NA	TRBV25-1	TRBJ2-3	NA	ASSEYSREASTDTQY
NA	TRBV27	TRBJ1-1	NA	ASSSRGVTEAF
NA	TRBV11-2	TRBJ2-3	NA	ASSLGGAPDTQY
NA	TRBV23-1	TRBJ2-2	NA	ASSHVPMTTGELF
NA	TRBV28	TRBJ2-3	NA	ASSPGTDTQY
NA	TRBV6-1	TRBJ2-1	TRBD2	ASSGQREYQNEQF
many	TRBV11-2	TRBJ2-1	NA	ASSLRGSWNEQF
NA	TRBV7-2	TRBJ1-1	NA	ASSLAFIRAANTEAF
NA	TRBV28	TRBJ2-7	NA	ASSLEHGKLTYEQY
once	TRBV6-5	TRBJ1-1	NA	ASRAMRVGNTEAF
NA	TRBV10-2	TRBJ2-1	TRBD1	ASSESNNFMGAGGFYNEQF
few	TRBV7-2	TRBJ1-5	NA	ASSLAQINQPQH
few	TRBV7-9	TRBJ1-1	NA	ASTSSDPNTEAF
NA	TRBV11-2	TRBJ2-7	NA	ASSLGGSGFISYEQY
NA	TRBV15	TRBJ1-5	NA	ATSREGNQPQH
once	TRBV28	TRBJ2-2	NA	ASSNWDGNTGELF
NA	TRBV27	TRBJ2-1	NA	ASSPPRLVTEQF
NA	TRBV29-1	TRBJ2-1	NA	SVYGGPQF
NA	TRBV18	TRBJ2-1	TRBD2	ASSPPGLAGSYNEQF
NA	TRBV18	TRBJ2-1	TRBD2	ASSRTGTGRGNEQF
NA	TRBV9	TRBJ2-5	NA	ASSPGGGREETQY
NA	TRBV5-4	TRBJ1-4	NA	ASSLERGKLF
NA	TRBV5-5	TRBJ2-2	NA	ASSLWDPNTGELF
NA	TRBV12-5	TRBJ1-1	NA	ASGLWGPLNTEAF
few	TRBV6-5	TRBJ1-2	NA	ASSSQNYGYT
NA	TRBV28	TRBJ1-2	NA	ASSLVSYQGYT
few	TRBV6-1	TRBJ1-1	NA	ASSGGGLSGTEAF
NA	TRBV25-1	TRBJ2-7	TRBD1	ASKDRENYEQY
NA	TRBV27	TRBJ1-5	NA	ASSPRGGGQPQH
NA	TRBV7-9	TRBJ2-7	TRBD2	ASSLTGGPHEQY